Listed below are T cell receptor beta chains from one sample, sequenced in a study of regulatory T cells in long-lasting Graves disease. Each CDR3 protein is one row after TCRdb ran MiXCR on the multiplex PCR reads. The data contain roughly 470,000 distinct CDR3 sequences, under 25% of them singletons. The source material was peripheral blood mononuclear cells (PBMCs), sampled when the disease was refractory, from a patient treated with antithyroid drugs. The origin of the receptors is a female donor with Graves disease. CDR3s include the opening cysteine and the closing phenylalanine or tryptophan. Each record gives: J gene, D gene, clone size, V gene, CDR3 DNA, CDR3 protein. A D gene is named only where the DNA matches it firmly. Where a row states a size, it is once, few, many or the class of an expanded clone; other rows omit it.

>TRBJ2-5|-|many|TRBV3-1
TGTGCCAGCAGCCAAGAAACCGGGGGCCTGAGGTGGACCCAGTACTTC
CASSQETGGLRWTQYF
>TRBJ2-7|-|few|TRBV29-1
TGCAGCGTCGATGACCGCCGGAGACCCTACGAGCAGTACTTC
CSVDDRRRPYEQYF
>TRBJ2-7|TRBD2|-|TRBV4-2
TGTGCCAGCAGCCAAGTGGGACTAGCGGGAGTCGAGCAGTACTTC
CASSQVGLAGVEQYF
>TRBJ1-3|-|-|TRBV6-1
TGTGCCAGCAGTGAACTTACCGCCCGCTCTGGAAACACCATATATTTT
CASSELTARSGNTIYF
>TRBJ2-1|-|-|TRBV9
TGTGCCAGCAGCGTAGCTCTCCGGCGAGGAAGGGGAGTCTACAGTGAGCAGTTCTTC
CASSVALRRGRGVYSEQFF
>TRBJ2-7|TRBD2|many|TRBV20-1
TGCAGTGCTAGAGTTCCGGGAGGGCACGAGCAGTACTTC
CSARVPGGHEQYF
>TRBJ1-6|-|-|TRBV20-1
TGCAGTGCCAAATGGCCGGACTATAATTCACCCCTCCACTTT
CSAKWPDYNSPLHF
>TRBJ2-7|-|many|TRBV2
TGTGCCAGCAGTGAAGTGGCGGGGCCCTACGAGCAGTACTTC
CASSEVAGPYEQYF
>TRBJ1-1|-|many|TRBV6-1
TGTGCCAGCAGTGAAGCGCAAGGAAGGGGCACTGAAGCTTTCTTT
CASSEAQGRGTEAFF
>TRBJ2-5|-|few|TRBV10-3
TGTGCCATCGCCGGTAGCGCTCAAGAGACCCAGTACTTC
CAIAGSAQETQYF
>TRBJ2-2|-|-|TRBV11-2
TGTGCCAGCAGCTTAGTGGCCCCGACAATATACACCGGGGAGCTGTTTTTT
CASSLVAPTIYTGELFF
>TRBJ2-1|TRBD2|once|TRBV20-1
TGCAGTGCTAGAGGGGGCGGGAGGGCCCTTAATGAGCAGTTCTTC
CSARGGGRALNEQFF
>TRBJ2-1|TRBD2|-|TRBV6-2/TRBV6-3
TGTGCCAGCAGTGAGGGACTAGCGGGGGCTTGGGAGCAGTTCTTC
CASSEGLAGAWEQFF
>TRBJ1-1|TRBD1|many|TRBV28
TGTGCCAGCACCGGGGGGAGGGGGCTTGAAGCTTTCTTT
CASTGGRGLEAFF
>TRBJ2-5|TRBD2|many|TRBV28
TGTGCCAGCAGTTACGGTTGGCTAGCGGGAGGGGAAACCAAGAACCAAGAGACCCAGTACTTC
CASSYGWLAGGETKNQETQYF
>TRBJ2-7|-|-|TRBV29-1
TGCAGCGTTGAAGATGGAGCGGTTCGGGGCCAGCAGTACTTC
CSVEDGAVRGQQYF
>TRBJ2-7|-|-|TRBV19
TGTGCCAGTAGTACCAAAGGCAGAGGCTTATCCTACGAGCAGTACTTC
CASSTKGRGLSYEQYF
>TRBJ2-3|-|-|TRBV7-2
TGTGCCAACTCGGGAATTGGGACAGATACGCAGTATTTT
CANSGIGTDTQYF
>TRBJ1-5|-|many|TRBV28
TGTGCCAGCAGTTTGGTTTCAGAGTATAGCAATCAGCCCCAGCATTTT
CASSLVSEYSNQPQHF
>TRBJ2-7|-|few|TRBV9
TGTGCCAGCAGCGTAGGATCGGGACCTGAAGAGCAGTACTTC
CASSVGSGPEEQYF
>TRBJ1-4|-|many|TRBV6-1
TGTGCCAGCACCAAAAATCCGGGAGCAACTAATGAAAAACTGTTTTTT
CASTKNPGATNEKLFF
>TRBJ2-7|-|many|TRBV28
TGTGCCAGCAGTTTTGGGTCGAGGGGCTCCTACGAGCAGTACTTC
CASSFGSRGSYEQYF
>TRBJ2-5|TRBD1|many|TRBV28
TGTGCCAGCAGAGGGACAGACGCGTACCAAGAGACCCAGTACTTC
CASRGTDAYQETQYF
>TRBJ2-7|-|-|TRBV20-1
TGCAGTGCTACAAGGGGGCGGGACCCAGGGTACGAGCAGTACTTC
CSATRGRDPGYEQYF
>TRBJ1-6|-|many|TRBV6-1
TGTGCCAGCGGTAATTCACCCCTCCACTTT
CASGNSPLHF
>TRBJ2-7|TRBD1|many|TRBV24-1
TGTGCCACTGGGACAGCCCTAAGTCACGAGCAGTACTTC
CATGTALSHEQYF
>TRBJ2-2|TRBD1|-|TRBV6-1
TGTGCCAGCAGTGAACAGCCGACAGGGACCCCCGGGGAGCTGTTTTTT
CASSEQPTGTPGELFF
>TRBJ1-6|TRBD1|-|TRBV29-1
TGCAGCGTTGAAACCTTAGACAGGGGAGGCTTCTCACCCCTCCACTTT
CSVETLDRGGFSPLHF
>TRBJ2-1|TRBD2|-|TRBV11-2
TGTGCCAGCAGGTTTAGCGGGGATGAGCAGTTCTTC
CASRFSGDEQFF
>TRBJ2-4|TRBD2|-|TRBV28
TGTGCCAGCAGTTTGCAAATGGTTAGGACTAGCGGGAGTGAAGGCATTCAGTACTTC
CASSLQMVRTSGSEGIQYF
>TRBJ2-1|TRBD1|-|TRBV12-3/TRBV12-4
TGTGCCAGCAGCCCCCCGGACAGGGCCTCCTACAATGAGCAGTTCTTC
CASSPPDRASYNEQFF
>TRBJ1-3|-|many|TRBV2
TGTGCCAGCAGTTTAACCGGGACGGCCGGAAACACCATATATTTT
CASSLTGTAGNTIYF
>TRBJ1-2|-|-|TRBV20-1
TGCAGTGCAAGTTCGACACGAATACGCTATGGCTACACCTTC
CSASSTRIRYGYTF
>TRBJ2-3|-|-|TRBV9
TGTGCCAGCAGCGTTCTAACGCGAGGGGTAACAGATACGCAGTATTTT
CASSVLTRGVTDTQYF
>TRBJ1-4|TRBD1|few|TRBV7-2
TGTGCCAGCAGCTTACCGTTGACAGGGCCTTTGGATGAAAAACTGTTTTTT
CASSLPLTGPLDEKLFF
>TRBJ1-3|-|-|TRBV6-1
TGTGCCAGCATTGAAAGGTACTCTGGAAACACCATATATTTT
CASIERYSGNTIYF
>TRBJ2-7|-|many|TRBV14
TGTGCCAGCAGCCCCGCCAGGGGGGGCCACGAGCAGTACTTC
CASSPARGGHEQYF
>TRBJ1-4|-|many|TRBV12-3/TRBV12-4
TGTGCCAGCAGTTTTAGACGGGACTACGAAAAACTGTTTTTT
CASSFRRDYEKLFF
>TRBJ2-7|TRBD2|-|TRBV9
TGTGCCAGCAGCGCTACTAGCGGGAGCACCCACGAGCAGTACTTC
CASSATSGSTHEQYF
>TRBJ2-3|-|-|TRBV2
TGTGCCACTTGGAGACTAGTTCCAACAGATACGCAGTATTTT
CATWRLVPTDTQYF
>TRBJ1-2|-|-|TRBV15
TGTGCCACCAGCAGCACAACGGGGATATATGGCTACACCTTC
CATSSTTGIYGYTF
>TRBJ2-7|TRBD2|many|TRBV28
TGTGCCAGCAGTTTGGGTCGGGAGCGGGAGGCCTTAACCTACGAGCAGTACTTC
CASSLGREREALTYEQYF
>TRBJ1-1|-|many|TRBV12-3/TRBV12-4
TGTGCCAGCAGTTCGGAATGGAACACTGAAGCTTTCTTT
CASSSEWNTEAFF
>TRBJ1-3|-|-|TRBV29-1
TGCAGCGTTGTCCTACGGGGGCTCGGAAACACCATATATTTT
CSVVLRGLGNTIYF
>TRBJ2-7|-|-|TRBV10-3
TGTGCCATCAGTTCATCGAGGATCAGGGCCCCCTACGAGCAGTACTTC
CAISSSRIRAPYEQYF
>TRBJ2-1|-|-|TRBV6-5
TGTGCCAGCAGTTACTTCGGGGAGCAGTTCTTC
CASSYFGEQFF
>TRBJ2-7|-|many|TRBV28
TGTGCCAGCAGTCCCCTCGGGCACGGCGAGCAGTACTTC
CASSPLGHGEQYF
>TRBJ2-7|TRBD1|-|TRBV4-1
TGCGCCAGCAGGACACAGGGGGCGTCATCCTACGAGCAGTACTTC
CASRTQGASSYEQYF
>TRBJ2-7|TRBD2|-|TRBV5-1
TGCGCCAGCAGCTCAGGACTAGCGGGAGTCGAGCAGTACTTC
CASSSGLAGVEQYF
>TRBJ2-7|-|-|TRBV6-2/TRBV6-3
TGTGCCAGCAGTTACAGGGGCCCGACCTACGAGCAGTACTTC
CASSYRGPTYEQYF
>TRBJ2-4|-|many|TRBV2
TGTGCCAGCAGGAACAGGGACGAGACCAAAAACATTCAGTACTTC
CASRNRDETKNIQYF
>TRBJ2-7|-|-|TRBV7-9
TGTGCCAGCGGGCGGCTTCAAACCTACGAGCAGTACTTC
CASGRLQTYEQYF
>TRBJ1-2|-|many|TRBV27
TGTGCCAGCAGTTTTCCAGGAGGCTATGGCTACACCTTC
CASSFPGGYGYTF
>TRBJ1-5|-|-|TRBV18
TGTGCCAGCTCACCCCGGGAGAATCAGCCCCAGCATTTT
CASSPRENQPQHF
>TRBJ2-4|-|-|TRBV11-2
TGTGCCAGCAGCTTCTCCAGCAAAAACATTCAGTACTTC
CASSFSSKNIQYF